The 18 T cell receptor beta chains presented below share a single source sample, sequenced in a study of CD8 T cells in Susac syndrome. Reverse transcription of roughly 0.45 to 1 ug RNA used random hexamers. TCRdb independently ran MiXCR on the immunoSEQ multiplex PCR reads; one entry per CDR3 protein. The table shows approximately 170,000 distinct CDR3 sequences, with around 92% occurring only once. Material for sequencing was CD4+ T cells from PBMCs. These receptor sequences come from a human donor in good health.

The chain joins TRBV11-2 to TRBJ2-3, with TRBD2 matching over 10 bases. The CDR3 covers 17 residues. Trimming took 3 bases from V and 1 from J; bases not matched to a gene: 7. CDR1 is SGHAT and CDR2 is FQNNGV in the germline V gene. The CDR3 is CASSLESGGVGTDTQYF. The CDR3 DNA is TGTGCCAGCAGCTTGGAAAGCGGGGGGGTGGGCACAGATACGCAGTATTTT.

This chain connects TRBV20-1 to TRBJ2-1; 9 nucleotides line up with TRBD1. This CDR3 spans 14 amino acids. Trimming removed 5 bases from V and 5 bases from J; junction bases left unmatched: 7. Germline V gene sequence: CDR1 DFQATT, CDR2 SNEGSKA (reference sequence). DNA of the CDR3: TGCAGTGCTGCACAGGGGGCTCGGGACAATGAGCAGTTCTTC. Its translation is CSAAQGARDNEQFF.

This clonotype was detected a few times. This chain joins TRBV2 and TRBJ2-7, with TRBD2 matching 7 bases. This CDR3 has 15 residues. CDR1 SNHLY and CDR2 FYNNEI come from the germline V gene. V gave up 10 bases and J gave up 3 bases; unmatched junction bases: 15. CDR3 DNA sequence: TGTGCCATCGTCCTGGGAGGGAACCCCGTCTACGAGCAGTACTTC. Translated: CAIVLGGNPVYEQYF.

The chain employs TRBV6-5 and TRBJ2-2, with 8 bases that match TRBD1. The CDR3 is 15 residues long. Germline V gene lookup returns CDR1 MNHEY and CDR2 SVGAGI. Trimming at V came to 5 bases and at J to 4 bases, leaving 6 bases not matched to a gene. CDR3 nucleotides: TGTGCCAGCAGTAGGACAGGGACGAGCACCGGGGAGCTGTTTTTT. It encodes CASSRTGTSTGELFF.

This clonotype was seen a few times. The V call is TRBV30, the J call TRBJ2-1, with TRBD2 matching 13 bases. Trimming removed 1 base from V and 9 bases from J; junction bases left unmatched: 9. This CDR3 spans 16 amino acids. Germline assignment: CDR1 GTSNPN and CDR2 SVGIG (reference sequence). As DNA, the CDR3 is TGTGCCTGGAGTGCCACCACTAGCGGGAGGGCCATTGAGCAGTTCTTC. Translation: CAWSATTSGRAIEQFF.

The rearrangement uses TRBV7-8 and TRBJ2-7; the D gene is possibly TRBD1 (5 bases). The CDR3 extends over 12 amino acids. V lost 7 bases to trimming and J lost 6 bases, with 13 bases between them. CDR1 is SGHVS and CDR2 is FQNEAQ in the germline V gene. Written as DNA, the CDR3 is TGTGCCAGCACGGTCTGGGGCGCCGAGCAGTACTTC. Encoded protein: CASTVWGAEQYF.

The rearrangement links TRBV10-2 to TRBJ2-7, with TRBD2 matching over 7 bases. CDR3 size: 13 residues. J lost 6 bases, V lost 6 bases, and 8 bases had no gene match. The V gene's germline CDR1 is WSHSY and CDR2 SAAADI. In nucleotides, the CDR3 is TGCGCCAGCAGGTGGGAGGGCCGGGGCGAGCAGTACTTC. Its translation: CASRWEGRGEQYF.

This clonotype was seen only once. The CDR3 reads CASSNNRDTEAFF. In nucleotides, the CDR3 is TGTGCCAGCTCAAACAACAGGGACACTGAAGCTTTCTTT. The chain has TRBV18 and TRBJ1-1, with D tentatively TRBD1 (6 bases). Trimming removed 5 bases from V and 3 bases from J, with 10 bases in between. Per germline, CDR1 KGHSH and CDR2 LQKENI. CDR3 size: 13 residues.

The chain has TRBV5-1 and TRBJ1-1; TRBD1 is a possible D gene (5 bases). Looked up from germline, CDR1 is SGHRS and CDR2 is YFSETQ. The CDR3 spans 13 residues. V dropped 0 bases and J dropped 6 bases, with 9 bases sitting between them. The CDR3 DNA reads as TGCGCCAGCAGCTTGGCGACGGGACCTGAAGCTTTCTTT. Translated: CASSLATGPEAFF.

CDR3 protein: CASSRGGRGYGYTF. The CDR3 DNA reads as TGTGCCAGCAGTAGAGGGGGGCGCGGCTATGGCTACACCTTC. The chain is built from TRBV2 and TRBJ1-2; D possibly corresponds to TRBD1 (6 bases). Germline values: CDR1 SNHLY, CDR2 FYNNEI. The CDR3 runs 14 residues. V dropped 5 bases and J dropped 4 bases, with 14 bases sitting between them.

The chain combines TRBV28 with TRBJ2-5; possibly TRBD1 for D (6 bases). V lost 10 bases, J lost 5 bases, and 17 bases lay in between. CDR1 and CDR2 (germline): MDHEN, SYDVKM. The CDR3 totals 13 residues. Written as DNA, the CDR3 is TGTGCCACCATGTCAGGGGCTATGGAGACCCAGTACTTC. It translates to CATMSGAMETQYF.

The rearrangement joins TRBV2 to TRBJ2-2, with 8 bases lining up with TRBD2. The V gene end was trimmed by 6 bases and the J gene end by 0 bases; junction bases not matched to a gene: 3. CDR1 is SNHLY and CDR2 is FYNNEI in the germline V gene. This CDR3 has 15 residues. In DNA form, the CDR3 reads TGTGCCAGCAGCCGGGGACTAGCGAACACCGGGGAGCTGTTTTTT. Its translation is CASSRGLANTGELFF.

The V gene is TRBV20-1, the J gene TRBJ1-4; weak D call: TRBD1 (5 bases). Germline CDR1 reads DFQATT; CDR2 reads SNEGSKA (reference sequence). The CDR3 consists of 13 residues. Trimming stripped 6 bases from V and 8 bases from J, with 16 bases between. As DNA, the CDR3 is TGCAGTGCCTACCTATTTAACAGGGAAAAACTGTTTTTT. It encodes CSAYLFNREKLFF.

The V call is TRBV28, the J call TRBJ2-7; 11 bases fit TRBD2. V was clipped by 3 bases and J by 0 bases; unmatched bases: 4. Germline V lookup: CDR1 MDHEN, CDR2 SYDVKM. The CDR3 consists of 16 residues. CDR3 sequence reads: CASSLGTSGLSYEQYF. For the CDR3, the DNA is TGTGCCAGCAGTTTGGGGACTAGCGGACTCTCCTACGAGCAGTACTTC.

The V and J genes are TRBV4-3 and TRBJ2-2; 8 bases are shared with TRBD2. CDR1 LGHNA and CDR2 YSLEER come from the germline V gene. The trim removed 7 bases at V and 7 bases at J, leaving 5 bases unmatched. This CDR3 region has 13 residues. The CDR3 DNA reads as TGCGCCAGCAACCGCGGGGGGTACGGGGAGCTGTTTTTT. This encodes CASNRGGYGELFF.

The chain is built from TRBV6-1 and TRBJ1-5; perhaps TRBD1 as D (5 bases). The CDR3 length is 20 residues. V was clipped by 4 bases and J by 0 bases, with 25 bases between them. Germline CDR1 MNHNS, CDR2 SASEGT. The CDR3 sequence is CASSGAYASSRAGSNQPQHF. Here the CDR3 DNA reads TGTGCCAGCAGTGGGGCCTACGCCTCGAGCAGGGCGGGTAGCAATCAGCCCCAGCATTTT.

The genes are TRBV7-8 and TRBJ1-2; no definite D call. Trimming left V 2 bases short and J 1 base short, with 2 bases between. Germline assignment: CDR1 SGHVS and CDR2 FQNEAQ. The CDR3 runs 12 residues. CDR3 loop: CASSLSNYGYTF. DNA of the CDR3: TGTGCCAGCAGCTTAAGTAACTATGGCTACACCTTC.

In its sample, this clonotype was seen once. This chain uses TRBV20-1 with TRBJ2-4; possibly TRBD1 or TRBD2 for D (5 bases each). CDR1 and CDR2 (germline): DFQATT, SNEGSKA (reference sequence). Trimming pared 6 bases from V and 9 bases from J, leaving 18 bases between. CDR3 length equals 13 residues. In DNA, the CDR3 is TGCAGTGCCGAACCCGGGACCCTGGGCATTCAGTACTTC. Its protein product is CSAEPGTLGIQYF.